What follows is one T cell receptor (beta chain) and its context. Its antigen is undetermined. Clones were read by immunoSEQ multiplex PCR, and TCRdb kept only the in-frame ones, dropping some. The sample contains some 390,000 clones, approximately 86% of which appear only once. The data were obtained in a study of Ad26.COV2.S vaccination and SARS-CoV-2 variants. Study-wide points: Total T cell responses, in the TCR breadth and depth analyses, may have been underestimated.

Treatment denoted: 15 to 20 received Ad26.COV2.S at low or high dose, single or two shots; several received placebo; per-sample allocation not given. Material that was analyzed had been drawn on day 63 after the first vaccine or placebo injection. Trimming took off 1 base at V and 0 bases at J, with 10 bases between the two ends. CDR1 and CDR2 (germline): LNHDA, SQIVND (reference sequence). The CDR3 runs to 15 residues. The gene calls are TRBV19 and TRBJ2-7; weak D call: TRBD2 (5 bases). The sequences come from peripheral blood, collected in a trial of Ad26.COV2.S vaccine versus placebo. The clonotype was recovered from a person between 18 and 59 years old who received the Ad26.COV2.S COVID-19 vaccine or a placebo. This chain's CDR3 is CASSIGRWNSYEQYF. The CDR3 DNA is TGTGCCAGTAGTATAGGGAGGTGGAACTCCTACGAGCAGTACTTC.